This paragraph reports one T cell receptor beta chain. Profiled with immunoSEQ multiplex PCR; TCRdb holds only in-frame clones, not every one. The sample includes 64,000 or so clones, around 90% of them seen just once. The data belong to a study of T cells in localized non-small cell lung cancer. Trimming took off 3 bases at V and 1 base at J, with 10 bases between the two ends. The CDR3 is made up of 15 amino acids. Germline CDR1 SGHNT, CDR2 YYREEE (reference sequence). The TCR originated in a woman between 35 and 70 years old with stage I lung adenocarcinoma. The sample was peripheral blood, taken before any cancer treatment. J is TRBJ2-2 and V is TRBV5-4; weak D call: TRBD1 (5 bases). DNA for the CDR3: TGTGCCAGCAGCTCTCAGGGTCAGAACACCGGGGAGCTGTTTTTT. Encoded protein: CASSSQGQNTGELFF.